What follows are 14 T cell receptor beta chains derived from one specimen sequenced in a study of CD8 T cells in Susac syndrome. RNA was extracted with the RNeasy kit, and a quantity of roughly 0.5 to 1 ug was reverse transcribed using random hexamers. MiXCR, applied by TCRdb to the immunoSEQ multiplex PCR reads, yields one record per CDR3 protein. The sample lists roughly 130,000 distinct CDR3 sequences; roughly 94% were seen once. The sequenced sample was CD4+ T cells from PBMCs. All receptors derive from a human donor with multiple sclerosis.

The rearrangement links TRBV6-5 to TRBJ2-7; no definite D call. V was trimmed by 0 bases and J by 1 base, leaving 7 bases between them. The length of the CDR3 is 14 residues. Germline CDR1 and CDR2: MNHEY and SVGAGI. The chain's CDR3 is CASSYSIVSYEQYF. The CDR3 nucleotides are TGTGCCAGCAGTTACTCGATCGTGTCCTACGAGCAGTACTTC.

J is TRBJ2-3 and V is TRBV7-9; possibly TRBD1 for D (5 bases). Germline V gene sequence: CDR1 SEHNR, CDR2 FQNEAQ (reference sequence). Trimming pared 7 bases from V and 0 bases from J, leaving 17 bases between. The CDR3 covers 16 residues. The CDR3 DNA reads as TGTGCCAGCACCCTCGGACAACCCGATAGCACAGATACGCAGTATTTT. It encodes CASTLGQPDSTDTQYF.

The V call is TRBV29-1, the J call TRBJ2-3; 10 bases are a match to TRBD2. This CDR3 region has 15 residues. Trimming removed 6 bases from V and 6 bases from J; junction bases left unmatched: 12. From germline, CDR1 is SQVTM and CDR2 ANQGSEA. The CDR3: CSVAFLAGAQDTQYF. The CDR3 coding sequence is TGCAGCGTAGCCTTTCTAGCGGGGGCCCAGGATACGCAGTATTTT.

The rearrangement uses TRBV30 and TRBJ1-1; 8 nucleotides align to TRBD1. This CDR3 comprises 15 residues. Germline V gene lookup returns CDR1 GTSNPN and CDR2 SVGIG (reference sequence). The junction had 9 bases not matched to a gene; V was cut back by 2 bases and J by 4 bases. The CDR3 loop is CAWSSGPTGATEAFF. CDR3 nucleotides: TGTGCCTGGAGTTCAGGGCCGACAGGGGCCACTGAAGCTTTCTTT.

V and J are TRBV29-1 and TRBJ2-2; 7 nucleotides agree with TRBD1. CDR1 is SQVTM, CDR2 ANQGSEA, per germline. Losses at the gene ends were 3 bases for V and 4 bases for J; bases not matched to a gene: 11. The CDR3 contains 16 residues. CDR3 sequence reads: CSVERRGLQGTGELFF. The DNA of the CDR3 is TGCAGCGTTGAGCGTAGGGGGCTACAAGGCACCGGGGAGCTGTTTTTT.

CDR3 region: CASSLGPNQPQHF. The CDR3 bases are TGTGCCAGCAGCTTAGGGCCTAATCAGCCCCAGCATTTT. The chain combines TRBV7-2 with TRBJ1-5; D is unresolved. The V end was cut by 1 base, the J end by 4 bases, with 5 bases between. The CDR3 is 13 residues long. Germline V gives CDR1 SGHTA, CDR2 FQGNSA.

In nucleotides, the CDR3 is TGTGCCAGCAGCCGTCTCCGGGGGAACACCGGGGAGCTGTTTTTT. It specifies CASSRLRGNTGELFF. The chain has TRBV7-9 and TRBJ2-2; TRBD2 might be the D (5 bases). V was shortened by 5 bases and J by 1 base, with 11 bases between the two germline ends. Germline CDR1 and CDR2: SEHNR and FQNEAQ (reference sequence). The CDR3 covers 15 residues.

The chain couples TRBV29-1 to TRBJ1-2, with 10 bases that match TRBD1. The CDR3 covers 17 residues. Germline assignment: CDR1 SQVTM and CDR2 ANQGSEA. V lost 4 bases to trimming and J lost 2 bases; unmatched junction nucleotides: 13. The CDR3 is CSVATGTGARVNYGYTF. The CDR3, as DNA: TGCAGCGTTGCCACCGGGACAGGGGCGCGAGTGAACTATGGCTACACCTTC.

The V call is TRBV5-6, the J call TRBJ2-5; D is unclear. CDR1 is SGHDT and CDR2 is YYEEEE in the germline V gene. V gave up 0 bases and J gave up 5 bases, with 11 bases separating them. The length of the CDR3 is 14 residues. CDR3 loop: CASSLESASETQYF. Written as DNA, the CDR3 is TGTGCCAGCAGCTTGGAGTCCGCTAGTGAGACCCAGTACTTC.

The chain links TRBV4-2 to TRBJ2-5; 9 nucleotides match TRBD2. J lost 5 bases, V lost 1 base, and 2 bases had no gene match. Germline loops: CDR1 LGHNA, CDR2 YNFKEQ. The CDR3 length is 14 residues. The CDR3, as DNA: TGTGCCAGCAGCCAAGTAGCGGGAGAGGAGACCCAGTACTTC. Encoded protein: CASSQVAGEETQYF.

This clonotype has only one observation. The V call is TRBV27, the J call TRBJ2-3, with TRBD1 matching over 7 bases. This CDR3 comprises 20 residues. Trimming removed 1 base from V and 1 base from J; junction bases left unmatched: 17. Germline V gene sequence: CDR1 MNHEY, CDR2 SMNVEV (reference sequence). The CDR3 bases are TGTGCCAGCAGTTTATACCGCCCTTGGCGGACAGGCGGAGGCACAGATACGCAGTATTTT. It yields the protein CASSLYRPWRTGGGTDTQYF.

A few counts support this clonotype. The chain is built from TRBV6-5 and TRBJ2-2; 12 nucleotides line up with TRBD2. Trimming took 5 bases from V and 6 from J; bases not matched to a gene: 4. The CDR3 is made up of 15 amino acids. In germline, CDR1 is MNHEY, CDR2 SVGAGI. The CDR3 sequence: CASSRLAGGPGELFF. In nucleotides, the CDR3 is TGTGCCAGCAGTCGTCTAGCGGGAGGGCCCGGGGAGCTGTTTTTT.

The V call is TRBV13, the J call TRBJ2-1, with 7 positions matching TRBD2. Germline V gene lookup returns CDR1 PRHDT and CDR2 FYEKMQ (reference sequence). The CDR3 consists of 18 residues. V shed 2 bases and J 4 bases; nucleotides not matched to a gene: 14. CDR3 loop: CASSLRLGAGRIYNEQFF. The CDR3 bases are TGTGCCAGCAGCTTAAGGCTAGGAGCGGGGAGAATTTACAATGAGCAGTTCTTC.

This chain uses TRBV20-1 with TRBJ2-7; 7 bases align to TRBD1. The CDR3 is 14 amino acids. Germline V lookup: CDR1 DFQATT, CDR2 SNEGSKA (reference sequence). For the CDR3, the DNA is TGCAGCCTACCTAGGACAGGCCTACAGAACGAGCAGTACTTC. Translation: CSLPRTGLQNEQYF.